The present TCR beta chain was sequenced within a study of blood T cell repertoires in COVID-19 (dated by TCRdb to 2018 to 2020). With respect to the entire study: Collaborator samples came from the United States, Italy and Spain and covered acute and convalescent phases of COVID-19. The material from the prospective study consisted of cDNA or gDNA derived from T cells, B-cell-depleted T cells, or PBMCs. Deeply sampled blood TCRbeta repertoires from subjects exposed to, actively infected with, or recovered from COVID-19 were included in the dataset. A freely available public database, intended as a resource for researchers studying the immune response to SARS-CoV-2, is where the repertoires were released. The samples were drawn from two sources: the first 160 participants of the ongoing ImmuneRACE study, and 1,200 or so subjects contributed by 6 global collaborators. A de-identified subject ID, COVID-19 status, age in years and sex were almost always included in the sample metadata. Where available, HLA class I and class II types were taken from metadata supplied by the sample provider and were not determined by assay-based typing. Study-level results and caveats: The quantity of clinical and demographic metadata differed by source and by participant and was supplied without curation.

Each collaborating institution followed its own protocols to collect whole blood in K2EDTA tubes. For TCRbeta analysis, collaborators shipped samples as frozen whole blood, isolated PBMCs, or DNA extracted from either of those sample types. According to the germline V gene, CDR1 reads MNHEY and CDR2 reads SVGAGI. The CDR3 contains 14 residues, cysteine and phenylalanine counted. Only the CDR3 DNA stays, 42 bases, in frame from base 1. V lost 6 bases and J lost 5 bases; the stretch between them is 17 bases long. This clone has a handful of counts. The target of this receptor is not known. Per-nucleotide qualities are absent, and no much larger clonotype sits a single base away. TCRbeta CDR3 regions were amplified from genomic DNA using the immunoSEQ Assay, a bias-controlled multiplex PCR. The paper's processing steps were these. Nucleated cell counts per sample were estimated from amplification of reference gene primers within the assay. To quantify the absolute abundance of each unique TCRbeta CDR3 rearrangement, sequence reads were collapsed and filtered. Productive Simpson clonality was computed per sample as the square root of Simpson's diversity index over productive rearrangements. Held by TCRdb, this immuneACCESS table contains in-frame sequences only and omits some clones. Under half of the omission traces to an unresolved V gene where checked; the cause of the rest is unknown. For V, J and clone size, that table is used; D and trimming come from the DNA. This sample is represented by approximately 66,000 clones; about 70% of them were singletons. The top ten constitute roughly 23% of the sample.

The material sequenced was peripheral blood. The TCR was taken from a man aged 55 to 70 with acute or convalescent COVID-19. Here the chain combines TRBV6-5 and TRBJ2-7; a weak D assignment points to TRBD2 (5 bases agree). The CDR3 region reads CASRTAADAHEQYF. The nucleotide sequence is TGTGCCAGCAGGACTGCAGCGGATGCCCACGAGCAGTACTTC.